This T cell receptor (beta chain) was found in a study of cytomegalovirus exposure and HLA in healthy donors. The repertoire was sequenced with immunoSEQ multiplex PCR; TCRdb's copy has only in-frame clones and lacks some. The table lists approximately 200,000 clones, about 89% of them singletons. Trimming removed 3 bases from V and 11 bases from J; junction bases left unmatched: 7. The length of the CDR3 is 13 residues. Germline V gene lookup returns CDR1 GTSNPN and CDR2 SVGIG (reference sequence). This receptor was identified in a young woman in good health and CMV-seronegative. The chain carries TRBV30 and TRBJ1-6; TRBD1 matches 7 bases. What was sequenced was PBMCs. The CDR3 bases are TGTGCCTGGAGGTATACAGGGGAGGCACCCCTCCACTTT. Encoded protein: CAWRYTGEAPLHF.